This T cell receptor (beta chain) was sequenced in a study of response to subunit inactivated influenza vaccine. TCRdb itself ran the RT-PCR reads through MiXCR, one entry per CDR3 protein. In the table there are around 490,000 distinct CDR3 sequences, less than 10% of which are singletons. This clonotype has at least ten counts. The receptor was derived from a man aged 50 to 69 who received an inactivated influenza vaccine. Sample: PBMCs from blood, taken roughly 24 months after vaccination.

The CDR3 protein is CASRGDRGYGVLTF. DNA of the CDR3: TGTGCCAGCAGAGGTGACAGGGGATACGGCGTCCTGACTTTC. V and J are TRBV2 and TRBJ2-6; 8 nucleotides align to TRBD1. CDR3 size: 14 residues. The V gene end was trimmed by 6 bases and the J gene end by 12 bases; junction bases not matched to a gene: 10. Germline values: CDR1 SNHLY, CDR2 FYNNEI.